These 29 T cell receptor beta chains originate from one sample sequenced in a study of control samples from healthy donors and cancer patients (dated by TCRdb to about 2020). Libraries were prepared through the immunoSEQ multiplex PCR assay. TCRdb's version of the immuneACCESS table is confined to in-frame rearrangements and falls short of the full clone set. An unresolved V gene accounts for under half of the shortfall where checked; the remainder is of unknown origin. Within this sample are roughly 150,000 clones, with 88% of them counted one time only. The leading ten clones occupy over 1.5% of the sample. Sequenced material: blood. The origin of the receptors is a man between 18 and 35 years old in good health.

The rearrangement uses TRBV6-2 or TRBV6-3 and TRBJ1-5, with D perhaps TRBD1 (6 bases). The CDR3 has 15 residues. From germline, CDR1 is MNHEY and CDR2 SVGEGT. V gave up 6 bases and J gave up 7 bases, with 19 bases separating them. CDR3 sequence reads: CASSRGSGARQPQHF. Here the CDR3 DNA reads TGTGCCAGCAGCCGCGGGTCAGGGGCGCGGCAGCCCCAGCATTTT.

V usage is TRBV5-1 and J usage is TRBJ2-5, with 8 bases identical to TRBD1. Germline-derived CDR1 and CDR2 are SGHRS and YFSETQ. The CDR3 extends over 16 amino acids. V was clipped by 3 bases and J by 1 base; unmatched bases: 8. As DNA, the CDR3 is TGCGCCAGCAGCTATGCAGGGGGCAACGCCCAAGAGACCCAGTACTTC. As protein: CASSYAGGNAQETQYF.

The chain combines TRBV5-4 with TRBJ2-7, with 7 bases matching TRBD1. Germline V gives CDR1 SGHNT, CDR2 YYREEE (reference sequence). The CDR3 has 12 residues. V shed 9 bases, J shed 1 base, and the junction held 4 bases outside the gene matches. CDR3 loop: CATGTESYEQYF. The CDR3 coding sequence is TGTGCCACGGGGACAGAATCCTACGAGCAGTACTTC.

The chain recombines TRBV5-6 with TRBJ2-3; D is undetermined. Trimming shortened V by 1 base and J by 5 bases, and 14 bases separated the two germline ends. Germline loops: CDR1 SGHDT, CDR2 YYEEEE. CDR3 size: 15 residues. This CDR3 reads CASSLMSLRVDTQYF. In DNA form, the CDR3 reads TGTGCCAGCAGCTTGATGTCCCTTAGGGTAGATACGCAGTATTTT.

The rearrangement uses TRBV11-1 and TRBJ2-7, with D possibly being TRBD1 or TRBD2 (5 bases each). Germline CDR1 and CDR2: SGHAT and FQDESV (reference sequence). The CDR3 totals 14 residues. V lost 3 bases, J lost 7 bases, and 16 bases lay in between. The CDR3 nucleotides are TGTGCCAGCAGCTTCGCAGGGAAGAGGAGGGAGCAGTACTTC. Translated: CASSFAGKRREQYF.

The CDR3 DNA is TGTGCCAGCAGACGGGACCTGAGCTCTGGAAACACCATATATTTT. Amino acid sequence: CASRRDLSSGNTIYF. The chain employs TRBV6-5 and TRBJ1-3; TRBD1 might be the D (5 bases). CDR1 MNHEY and CDR2 SVGAGI come from the germline V gene. Deletions cut 6 bases from V and 0 bases from J, with 12 bases between. This CDR3 is built from 15 residues.

This chain uses TRBV6-5 with TRBJ1-2; D unclear. Germline V gives CDR1 MNHEY, CDR2 SVGAGI. CDR3 length equals 13 residues. V was trimmed by 6 bases and J by 4 bases, leaving 12 bases between them. The CDR3 region has the DNA TGTGCCAGCAGGATTACTGATGTCTATGGCTACACCTTC. Protein: CASRITDVYGYTF.

The chain uses TRBV11-2 and TRBJ1-1; a possible D gene is TRBD1 (5 bases). Germline V gene data show CDR1 as SGHAT and CDR2 as FQNNGV. The CDR3 runs 14 residues. V lost 8 bases, J lost 3 bases, and 16 bases lay in between. The CDR3 bases are TGTGCCAGCCGCCCGGCCCGGGGCTACACTGAAGCTTTCTTT. The encoded protein is CASRPARGYTEAFF.

The gene calls are TRBV7-9 and TRBJ2-2; the match to TRBD1 covers 10 bases. V lost 1 base and J lost 7; bases outside the gene matches: 12. Per germline, CDR1 SEHNR and CDR2 FQNEAQ (reference sequence). The CDR3 spans 18 residues. CDR3 DNA: TGTGCCAGCAGCTTAGGGGGACAGGGGAGTCTGTACGGCGGGGAGCTGTTTTTT. It yields the protein CASSLGGQGSLYGGELFF.

V and J are TRBV12-3 or TRBV12-4 and TRBJ2-5; D unresolved. The CDR3 extends over 13 amino acids. Trimming took off 1 base at V and 4 bases at J, with 7 bases between the two ends. The CDR3 here is CASSLGLVETQYF. CDR3 nucleotide sequence: TGTGCCAGCAGTTTAGGGCTAGTAGAGACCCAGTACTTC.

The chain links TRBV4-2 to TRBJ2-3; perhaps TRBD2 as D (7 bases). The CDR3 length is 19 residues. Germline CDR1 LGHNA, CDR2 YNFKEQ. V lost 4 bases and J 1 base, leaving 24 bases between the germline ends. In nucleotides, the CDR3 is TGTGCCAGCAGCCTCTGGGGGGCGGGGGAAGGCCTCGGCACAGATACGCAGTATTTT. Translation: CASSLWGAGEGLGTDTQYF.

The chain employs TRBV28 and TRBJ1-2; 8 bases fit TRBD1. Germline CDR1 MDHEN, CDR2 SYDVKM. The CDR3 loop spans 12 amino acids. V was clipped by 9 bases and J by 8 bases; unmatched bases: 8. The CDR3 DNA reads as TGTGCCAGTAGTGACAGGGGAGGGGGCTACACCTTC. Translated, it gives CASSDRGGGYTF.

V is TRBV9 and J is TRBJ2-6, with D possibly matching TRBD2 (6 bases). This CDR3 spans 17 amino acids. V shed 2 bases and J shed 1 base, with 13 bases lying between them. Looked up from germline, CDR1 is SGDLS and CDR2 is YYNGEE. Here the CDR3 reads CASSVGRAGSGANVLTF. CDR3 nucleotides: TGTGCCAGCAGCGTGGGCAGGGCGGGGTCTGGGGCCAACGTCCTGACTTTC.

The rearrangement uses TRBV27 and TRBJ2-1, with D maybe TRBD1 (7 bases). V lost 6 bases to trimming and J lost 2 bases, with 14 bases between them. The CDR3 length is 15 residues. CDR1 and CDR2 from the germline V gene are MNHEY and SMNVEV (reference sequence). The CDR3 DNA follows: TGTGCCAGCAGCTATGGCGGGACAGCCTACAATGAGCAGTTCTTC. Translation gives CASSYGGTAYNEQFF.

The chain employs TRBV3-1 (or the pseudogene TRBV3-2) and TRBJ1-4, with a weak D call TRBD1 (5 bases). Between the trimmed V and J ends, which lost 4 bases and 1 base, there was a span of 10 bases. This CDR3 comprises 15 residues. The germline V gene has CDR1 LGHDT and CDR2 YNNKEL (reference sequence). The CDR3 DNA reads TGTGCCAGCAGCCTTGGGACGGAAACTAATGAAAAACTGTTTTTT. Protein: CASSLGTETNEKLFF.

This clone came up once. This chain links TRBV7-9 with TRBJ2-1; unclear D gene. This CDR3 has 15 amino acids. CDR1 is SEHNR, CDR2 FQNEAQ, per germline (reference sequence). V was shortened by 1 base and J by 4 bases, with 11 bases between the two germline ends. The CDR3 DNA reads as TGTGCCAGCAGCTTAGTTCGGGCCAGGTACAATGAGCAGTTCTTC. Its protein product is CASSLVRARYNEQFF.

The chain joins TRBV30 to TRBJ2-1, with D possibly being TRBD2 (5 bases). The germline V gene has CDR1 GTSNPN and CDR2 SVGIG (reference sequence). V was cut by 3 bases and J by 2 bases, with 14 bases left in between. The CDR3 is 15 residues long. The CDR3 spells CAWRTTNSAYNEQFF. The CDR3 nucleotides read TGTGCCTGGAGGACGACTAATTCCGCCTACAATGAGCAGTTCTTC.

V and J are TRBV6-2 or TRBV6-3 and TRBJ1-2; the match to TRBD1 covers 7 bases. V shed 1 base, J shed 0 bases, and the junction held 8 bases outside the gene matches. The CDR3 is 17 amino acids. Per germline, CDR1 MNHEY and CDR2 SVGEGT. CDR3 in amino acids: CASSYFPGQASNYGYTF. DNA for the CDR3: TGTGCCAGCAGTTACTTCCCCGGACAGGCCTCTAACTATGGCTACACCTTC.

The rearrangement joins TRBV5-4 to TRBJ2-7; D not certain. This CDR3 contains 13 residues. The germline V and J ends were trimmed by 4 bases and 5 bases, with 13 bases remaining between them. Per the germline V gene, CDR1 is SGHNT and CDR2 is YYREEE (reference sequence). CDR3 loop: CASSPQWENEQYF. The CDR3 DNA follows: TGTGCCAGCAGCCCTCAGTGGGAAAACGAGCAGTACTTC.

The table lists this clone with a few counts. This sequence joins TRBV28 and TRBJ1-5; D not resolved. The CDR3 has 10 residues. Germline CDR1 is MDHEN and CDR2 is SYDVKM. Trimming left V 2 bases short and J 9 bases short, with 2 bases between. CDR3 amino acids: CASSLRPQHF. Here the CDR3 DNA reads TGTGCCAGCAGTTTAAGGCCCCAGCATTTT.

This clone appeared a single time. The chain employs TRBV18 and TRBJ2-7; 11 nucleotides match TRBD2. The CDR3 covers 16 residues. Looked up from germline, CDR1 is KGHSH and CDR2 is LQKENI. V dropped 3 bases and J dropped 7; count of bases not matched to a gene: 11. CDR3 DNA: TGTGCCAGCTCACCCGGAGGGGTAGCGGGGGGGCGTGAGCAGTACTTC. Translated: CASSPGGVAGGREQYF.

The chain combines TRBV3-1 (or the pseudogene TRBV3-2) with TRBJ1-2; unclear D gene. CDR3 size: 16 residues. V lost 0 bases to trimming and J lost 4 bases, with 15 bases between them. CDR1 and CDR2 from the germline V gene are LGHDT and YNNKEL (reference sequence). The CDR3: CASSQDGRPSLYGYTF. The CDR3 DNA is TGTGCCAGCAGCCAAGACGGCAGGCCCTCCCTCTATGGCTACACCTTC.

The J gene is TRBJ1-3, the V gene TRBV27; tentative D call: TRBD1 (5 bases). Per the germline V gene, CDR1 is MNHEY and CDR2 is SMNVEV (reference sequence). This CDR3 is 15 amino acids long. V lost 0 bases and J 4 bases, leaving 10 bases between the germline ends. This CDR3 is CASSLSAGNGNTIYF. The CDR3 DNA reads TGTGCCAGCAGTTTATCAGCAGGGAACGGAAACACCATATATTTT.

With respect to this clone: The sample has other DNA sequences that encode this CDR3 too. V is TRBV10-3 and J is TRBJ1-5; 7 bases agree with TRBD1. The CDR3 length is 13 residues. CDR1 is ENHRY and CDR2 is SYGVKD in the germline V gene. V was pared by 6 bases and J by 4 bases, with 3 bases of the junction left unmatched. CDR3 coding DNA: TGTGCCATCAGCCGGGACAGTAATCAGCCCCAGCATTTT. Translating it yields CAISRDSNQPQHF.

This chain connects TRBV28 to TRBJ2-7; D remains unclear. Germline CDR1 MDHEN, CDR2 SYDVKM. Trimming left V 6 bases short and J 0 bases short, with 9 bases between. The CDR3 is made up of 13 amino acids. This CDR3 is CASSREGSYEQYF. CDR3 nucleotide sequence: TGTGCCAGCAGCCGCGAAGGCTCCTACGAGCAGTACTTC.

The V gene is TRBV28, the J gene TRBJ2-1, with 7 bases lining up with TRBD1. The germline gives CDR1 MDHEN, CDR2 SYDVKM. The CDR3 contains 16 residues. V gave up 5 bases and J gave up 6 bases; unmatched junction bases: 13. The CDR3 reads CASSEYRGHKINEQFF. The CDR3 region has the DNA TGTGCCAGCAGTGAATACAGGGGACACAAAATCAATGAGCAGTTCTTC.

This sequence joins TRBV11-2 and TRBJ2-5; D is unresolved. There are 15 residues in the CDR3. Trimming stripped 3 bases from V and 1 base from J, with 12 bases between. Germline lookup yields CDR1 SGHAT and CDR2 FQNNGV. CDR3 in amino acids: CASSFERAPQETQYF. The CDR3 region has the DNA TGTGCCAGCAGCTTCGAGCGAGCGCCCCAAGAGACCCAGTACTTC.

The V and J genes are TRBV15 and TRBJ1-4; no reliable D call. The V gene lost 5 bases and the J gene lost 8 bases, with 12 bases spanning the gap. Per germline, CDR1 LNHNV and CDR2 YYDKDF (reference sequence). The CDR3 sequence is 13 residues long. CDR3 nucleotides: TGTGCCACCAGCCTCAGAAGGGCGGAAAAACTGTTTTTT. It is translated as CATSLRRAEKLFF.

The gene calls are TRBV30 and TRBJ2-2; perhaps TRBD2 as D (5 bases). V lost 2 bases and J 5 bases, leaving 12 bases between the germline ends. Germline V gives CDR1 GTSNPN, CDR2 SVGIG (reference sequence). The CDR3 contains 14 residues. The CDR3 is CAWSRLGLTGELFF. The CDR3 DNA reads as TGTGCCTGGAGTCGGCTAGGACTTACCGGGGAGCTGTTTTTT. The full variable domain, its missing parts supplied by reference TRBV30 and TRBJ2-2, is SQTIHQWPATLVQPVGSPLSLECTVEGTSNPNLYWYRQAAGRGLQLLFYSVGIGQISSEVPQNLSASRPQDRQFILSSKKLLLSDSGFYLCAWSRLGLTGELFFGEGSRLTVL.